This T cell receptor beta chain was profiled in a study of regulatory T cells in long-lasting Graves disease. Turning to the study itself: Persistent cases took antithyroid drugs over 5 years and stayed TSH receptor antibody positive.

Time point: persistent/refractory GD, antithyroid drugs over 5 years with positive TRAb. PBMC RNA served as the TCR library source. General observations from the study: Lower TCR diversity was seen in persistent Graves' patients than in newly diagnosed ones. TRBV28, TRBJ1-2 and TRBJ2-5 were segments that persistent disease favored.

This CDR3 spans 14 amino acids. V lost 3 bases, J lost 8 bases, and 11 bases lay in between. Sequencing libraries for TCR beta were prepared with iRepertoire HTBI primers and Arm-PCR of CDR3 regions. One entry per CDR3 protein, called by TCRdb with MiXCR from the multiplex PCR reads. Here the sample spans 650,000 to 700,000 distinct CDR3 sequences, 30% being singletons. The sample holds many counts of this clonotype. What it recognizes is unknown. The sequencing here drew on peripheral blood mononuclear cells (PBMCs), taken when the disease was refractory, from a patient treated with antithyroid drugs. The TCR originated in a female donor with Graves disease. This chain uses TRBV12-3 or TRBV12-4 with TRBJ1-6; unclear D gene. CDR3 nucleotide sequence: TGTGCCAGCAGTTTTGGGGTTGGGGATTCACCCCTCCACTTT. Its protein product is CASSFGVGDSPLHF.